This entry concerns a single T cell receptor (beta chain). The antigen is not known. The CDR3 runs 12 residues. With 0 bases removed from V and 6 bases from J, the gap between germline ends came to 3 bases. Per the germline V gene, CDR1 is LNHNV and CDR2 is YYDKDF (reference sequence). This record comes from a study of vaccination effects on CD4 cells after COVID-19. For the study at large: Post-vaccine specimens arrived a median 72 days past the second dose.

With the ViraFEST assay, the study expanded antigen-specific CD4+ T cells using viral peptide pools, then sequenced them. Isolation of CD4+ T cells took place after 10 days of culture. Participants got two doses of BNT162b2 or mRNA-1273 vaccine. Assay used: immunoSEQ multiplex PCR; TCRdb lists only in-frame clones, some missing. The table includes nearly 30,000 clones, roughly 80% detected once. The specimen comprised CD4+ T cells from PBMCs cultured with SARS-CoV-2 spike peptides, sampled after COVID-19 vaccination. V and J are TRBV15 and TRBJ2-4; D call uncertain. The receptor comes from a human donor who received a COVID-19 vaccine. Some clones in this sample may be carry-over from other donors' samples. In DNA form, the CDR3 reads TGTGCCACCAGCAGAGACGGAAACATTCAGTACTTC. Residues: CATSRDGNIQYF.